What follows are 5 T cell receptor beta chains derived from one specimen sequenced in a study of cytomegalovirus exposure and HLA in healthy donors. The study ran its PCR with 60 Vbeta and 13 Jbeta primers. Method: immunoSEQ multiplex PCR; TCRdb's copy keeps in-frame clones and lacks some. The data show about 140,000 clones, 68% seen once. The source material was PBMCs. These receptor sequences come from a man aged 30 to 39 in good health and CMV-seropositive.

This chain links TRBV27 with TRBJ2-7; 7 bases are shared with TRBD1. Unmatched junction bases numbered 5, after V lost 2 bases and J lost 7 bases. Germline assignment: CDR1 MNHEY and CDR2 SMNVEV (reference sequence). The CDR3 covers 13 residues. The CDR3 spells CASSLKGAGEQYF. CDR3 nucleotides: TGTGCCAGCAGTTTAAAGGGGGCGGGTGAGCAGTACTTC.

This sequence joins TRBV5-4 and TRBJ2-7, with 13 positions matching TRBD2. The trim removed 4 bases at V and 4 bases at J, leaving 8 bases unmatched. The CDR3 extends over 16 amino acids. CDR1 is SGHNT and CDR2 is YYREEE in the germline V gene (reference sequence). The CDR3 nucleotides are TGTGCCAGCAGCCTAGGACTAGCGGGAGATGTGTACGAGCAGTACTTC. Amino acids: CASSLGLAGDVYEQYF.

J is TRBJ1-5 and V is TRBV6-1; tentatively, D is TRBD1 (6 bases). Germline V gene sequence: CDR1 MNHNS, CDR2 SASEGT. The V end lost 10 bases, the J end lost 7 bases, and 14 bases lay between the germline ends. The CDR3 runs to 12 residues. CDR3 sequence (DNA): TGTGCCAATTCGGACAGCGGCCAGCCCCAGCATTTT. It is translated as CANSDSGQPQHF.

This sequence joins TRBV29-1 and TRBJ1-2, with D perhaps TRBD1 (6 bases). Germline V CDR1 and CDR2: SQVTM, ANQGSEA. V lost 6 bases and J lost 4, with 15 bases in between. The CDR3 is made up of 13 amino acids. The CDR3 DNA is TGCAGCGTATGGACAGAGAGCTTCTATGGCTACACCTTC. Its protein product is CSVWTESFYGYTF.

The CDR3 protein is CASSQFTGFDGYTF. CDR3 DNA sequence: TGTGCCAGCAGCCAATTTACAGGCTTCGATGGCTACACCTTC. The chain carries TRBV28 and TRBJ1-2; perhaps TRBD1 as D (5 bases). V lost 6 bases to trimming and J lost 6 bases, with 17 bases between them. Germline V CDR1 and CDR2: MDHEN, SYDVKM. The CDR3 covers 14 residues.